What follows is one TCR beta chain and its context. Authors' analysis steps: Amplification of reference gene primers was used by the study to estimate nucleated cell counts. Using immunoSEQ multiplex PCR, the repertoire was profiled, and TCRdb retains in-frame clones only, with some absent. V and J calls and clone size are copied from that table; D and trimming were computed from the DNA. Of a few hundred thousand clones in the sample, 85% are singletons; the top ten hold more than 3%. The sample originates from a study of blood T cell repertoires in COVID-19. About the study: The study drew acute and convalescent COVID-19 samples from the United States, Italy and Spain.

The CDR3 consists of 17 residues. V trimming: 10 bases; J trimming: 0 bases; junction bases outside the gene matches: 17. The V gene's germline CDR1 is LNHDA and CDR2 SQIVND (reference sequence). The receptor comes from a woman aged 18-30 years with acute or convalescent COVID-19. The chain joins TRBV19 to TRBJ1-1; 7 bases match TRBD1. The sequencing sample was made of peripheral blood. The CDR3 region has the DNA TGTGCCACCAAGGATCCAAGACAGGGCCAAATGAACACTGAAGCTTTCTTT. Translated, it gives CATKDPRQGQMNTEAFF.